This TCR beta chain was sequenced during a study of PD-1 blockade in classical Hodgkin lymphoma. General study findings and limits: Exclusion was the outcome for patients who began nivolumab under 1 year after ASCT.

Relapses following autologous stem cell transplantation were seen in all patients, with brentuximab vedotin exposure varying. Reported best responses ranged across complete response, partial response or progressive disease. The J segment lost 3 bases and the V segment lost 3 bases, leaving 3 bases of the junction unmatched. The CDR3 consists of 14 residues. The germline V gene has CDR1 SGHAT and CDR2 FQNNGV. This clone was seen once. As yet, its antigen is unknown. Other nucleotide sequences in the sample specify the same CDR3. Some clones are missing from TCRdb's copy, which holds only in-frame ones; the method was immunoSEQ multiplex PCR. The table lists 70,000 or so clones, 71% of them singletons.

This chain joins TRBV11-2 and TRBJ2-7; 9 positions match TRBD1. The TCR was taken from a human donor with classical Hodgkin lymphoma. The material sequenced was peripheral blood mononuclear cells (PBMCs), taken before the second cycle of nivolumab. CDR3 DNA sequence: TGTGCCAGCAGCTTCGGGACAGGGCTCTACGAGCAGTACTTC. It encodes CASSFGTGLYEQYF.